The 17 T cell receptor beta chains presented below share a single source sample, sequenced in a study of Graves' ophthalmopathy and Graves' hyperthyroidism. As the template, RNA transcripts were used to amplify TCR beta CDR3 regions. The library came from an HTBI-primed first-round RT-PCR and a second-round multiplex PCR. TCRdb processed the multiplex PCR reads anew with MiXCR; each CDR3 protein has one entry. The profile shows over 200,000 distinct CDR3 sequences, just under 30% of them singletons. Sequenced material: peripheral blood. Source of these receptors: a man aged 45-65 years with Graves' ophthalmopathy.

Ten or more counts support this clonotype. The rearrangement uses TRBV30 and TRBJ2-5; possibly TRBD1 for D (7 bases). This CDR3 is built from 15 residues. V lost 1 base, J lost 6 bases, and 18 bases lay in between. CDR1 GTSNPN and CDR2 SVGIG come from the germline V gene (reference sequence). CDR3 DNA sequence: TGTGCCTGGAGTGGCTCAGGGGGGCTGCAACAGACCCAGTACTTC. Its protein is CAWSGSGGLQQTQYF. Filled out from reference TRBV30 and TRBJ2-5, the complete variable domain reads SQTIHQWPATLVQPVGSPLSLECTVEGTSNPNLYWYRQAAGRGLQLLFYSVGIGQISSEVPQNLSASRPQDRQFILSSKKLLLSDSGFYLCAWSGSGGLQQTQYFGPGTRLLVL.

The rearrangement joins TRBV6-2 or TRBV6-3 to TRBJ2-5, with D perhaps TRBD1 (6 bases). There are 15 residues in the CDR3. The germline V gene has CDR1 MNHEY and CDR2 SVGEGT. The ends were cut back, 5 bases at V and 7 bases at J, with 20 bases in the middle. CDR3 in DNA: TGTGCCAGCAGTGGGGAGAACCCTGGGGGCTGGACCCAGTACTTC. This gives the protein CASSGENPGGWTQYF.

This clonotype was detected ten times or more. The chain is built from TRBV15 and TRBJ2-2, with D unresolved. Germline V gene data show CDR1 as LNHNV and CDR2 as YYDKDF (reference sequence). The CDR3 is 15 amino acids. Deletions cut 1 base from V and 5 bases from J, with 11 bases between. This CDR3 reads CATSRAEAITGELFF. For the CDR3, the DNA is TGTGCCACCAGCAGAGCTGAGGCGATAACCGGGGAGCTGTTTTTT.

This clonotype was seen repeatedly, ten times or more. This chain connects TRBV29-1 to TRBJ2-2; TRBD2 matches 7 bases. V shed 7 bases and J 7 bases; nucleotides not matched to a gene: 9. In germline, CDR1 is SQVTM, CDR2 ANQGSEA. This CDR3 has 13 residues. The CDR3 coding sequence is TGCAGCGGACAGCGGGAATCAGGCGGGGAGCTGTTTTTT. It yields the protein CSGQRESGGELFF.

This clonotype was observed at least ten times. CDR3 DNA sequence: TGTGCCAGCAACTTAGCGGGAGGGTCCTACGAGCAGTACTTC. Amino acid sequence: CASNLAGGSYEQYF. The chain combines TRBV28 with TRBJ2-7; TRBD2 matches 11 bases. Trimming removed 7 bases from V and 1 base from J; junction bases left unmatched: 3. CDR1 is MDHEN, CDR2 SYDVKM, per germline. The CDR3 length is 14 residues.

This clonotype was detected many times. CDR3 amino acids: CASSSGQVPANTGELFF. The CDR3 coding sequence is TGCGCCAGCAGCTCTGGACAGGTCCCCGCGAACACCGGGGAGCTGTTTTTT. This chain uses TRBV5-1 with TRBJ2-2; the match to TRBD1 covers 7 bases. Germline V gene lookup returns CDR1 SGHRS and CDR2 YFSETQ. The CDR3 covers 17 residues. V gave up 3 bases and J gave up 0 bases; unmatched junction bases: 8.

The chain uses TRBV12-3 or TRBV12-4 and TRBJ1-6; D uncertain. The CDR3 length is 13 residues. The V end was cut by 7 bases, the J end by 10 bases, with 14 bases between. This chain's CDR3 is CASTTIEGSPLHF. The CDR3 nucleotides are TGTGCCAGCACCACCATTGAGGGATCACCCCTCCACTTT.

The table lists this clonotype with many counts. The chain couples TRBV15 to TRBJ2-7; D gene uncertain. Trimming removed 4 bases at V and 0 bases at J, with 16 bases between. Germline CDR1 reads LNHNV; CDR2 reads YYDKDF (reference sequence). The CDR3 has 16 residues. The CDR3 protein is CATSKELDVSSYEQYF. The CDR3 nucleotides read TGTGCCACCAGCAAGGAGTTGGACGTTAGCTCCTACGAGCAGTACTTC.

There are many counts of this clonotype. The CDR3, as DNA: TGTGCCAGCAGTCGGGACGGCCCATCCTACGAGCAGTACTTC. It yields the protein CASSRDGPSYEQYF. This rearrangement joins TRBV12-3 or TRBV12-4 to TRBJ2-7, with D perhaps given as TRBD1 or TRBD2 (5 bases each). The CDR3 is 14 residues long. V lost 5 bases and J 1 base, leaving 12 bases between the germline ends.

In its sample, this clonotype was seen many times. The chain is built from TRBV6-5 and TRBJ2-7; TRBD1 matches at 11 bases. V shed 5 bases and J 4 bases; nucleotides not matched to a gene: 7. Germline values: CDR1 MNHEY, CDR2 SVGAGI. CDR3 length equals 15 residues. As DNA, the CDR3 is TGTGCCAGCAGTAACCCGGGACAGGGGGTTTACGAGCAGTACTTC. Its translation: CASSNPGQGVYEQYF.

This clonotype was counted ten times or more. This chain uses TRBV5-1 with TRBJ2-5, with D uncertain. Germline loops: CDR1 SGHRS, CDR2 YFSETQ. CDR3 length: 17 residues. Trimming took off 2 bases at V and 1 base at J, with 18 bases between the two ends. The CDR3 reads CASSFGSRLNLQETQYF. CDR3 in DNA: TGCGCCAGCAGCTTCGGTAGCAGATTAAATCTCCAAGAGACCCAGTACTTC.

The chain combines TRBV10-3 with TRBJ1-1; D is undetermined. Trimming stripped 7 bases from V and 4 bases from J, with 16 bases between. Germline V gene lookup returns CDR1 ENHRY and CDR2 SYGVKD. The CDR3 runs 14 residues. The CDR3: CAIKSGGSSTEAFF. The CDR3 coding sequence is TGTGCCATCAAATCGGGAGGGAGCAGCACTGAAGCTTTCTTT.

As for this clonotype: A much larger clone is a single base away; this may be a read error. The rearrangement links TRBV2 to TRBJ2-3; 8 bases line up with TRBD2. The CDR3 consists of 13 residues. From germline, CDR1 is SNHLY and CDR2 FYNNEI. J was trimmed by 6 bases and V by 7 bases; bases with no gene match: 6. This chain's CDR3 is CASTWTSRDTQYF. CDR3 coding DNA: TGTGCCAGCACCTGGACTAGCCGCGATACGCAGTATTTT.

This clonotype has a count of ten or more. The chain links TRBV20-1 to TRBJ2-7; 7 bases are shared with TRBD2. Per germline, CDR1 DFQATT and CDR2 SNEGSKA (reference sequence). V shed 3 bases, J shed 4 bases, and the junction held 6 bases outside the gene matches. The CDR3 is 13 amino acids. CDR3 DNA sequence: TGCAGTGCTAGTACTAGCGAGGAATACGAGCAGTACTTC. This sequence encodes CSASTSEEYEQYF.

This chain joins TRBV6-1 and TRBJ2-5, with TRBD2 as a possible D gene (5 bases). Deletions cut 5 bases from V and 7 bases from J, with 20 bases between. The CDR3 contains 15 residues. Germline assignment: CDR1 MNHNS and CDR2 SASEGT. In DNA form, the CDR3 reads TGTGCCAGCAGTCCGCAAGTCCTAGCCCCAGGGACCCAGTACTTC. Protein: CASSPQVLAPGTQYF.

In this sample, this clonotype turned up many times. The CDR3 DNA reads TGTGCCAGCAGTACCGGACAGGGTGCCTATGGCTACACCTTC. Amino acid sequence: CASSTGQGAYGYTF. The genes are TRBV28 and TRBJ1-2, with 8 bases aligning to TRBD1. Looked up from germline, CDR1 is MDHEN and CDR2 is SYDVKM. V was pared by 5 bases and J by 4 bases, with 6 bases of the junction left unmatched. CDR3 length: 14 residues.

This clonotype was counted many times. The chain combines TRBV7-2 with TRBJ2-7; D call uncertain. The CDR3 has 11 amino acids. V gave up 1 base and J gave up 10 bases, with 8 bases separating them. Germline V gene sequence: CDR1 SGHTA, CDR2 FQGNSA. The CDR3 is CASSLGASQYF. The CDR3 bases are TGTGCCAGCAGCTTAGGGGCAAGCCAGTACTTC.